This T cell receptor beta chain was sequenced for a study of blood T cell repertoires in COVID-19. Original analysis: Amplified reference gene primers provided the basis for estimating nucleated cell counts. This table comes from immunoSEQ multiplex PCR, and its TCRdb copy is limited to in-frame clones, with some not included. The DNA was the basis for D and trimming; V, J and clone size are from that table. Of about 210,000 clones in the sample, roughly 86% were seen once. There are 15 residues in the CDR3. The J segment lost 3 bases and the V segment lost 3 bases, leaving 6 bases of the junction unmatched. Germline lookup yields CDR1 SGHNT and CDR2 YYREEE (reference sequence).

This chain connects TRBV5-4 to TRBJ2-4; TRBD1 aligns across 7 bases. This TCR derives from a woman aged 40 to 50 with acute or convalescent COVID-19. Sequenced material: peripheral blood. The chain's CDR3 is CASSYRGAGKNIQYF. The DNA of the CDR3 is TGTGCCAGCAGCTACAGGGGTGCCGGCAAAAACATTCAGTACTTC.